This TCR beta chain was profiled in a study of T cell changes during pregnancy in multiple sclerosis. This CDR3 region has 15 residues. J was trimmed by 3 bases and V by 3 bases; bases with no gene match: 6. Germline V gene lookup returns CDR1 SGHVS and CDR2 FQNEAQ. Sequencing used immunoSEQ multiplex PCR; TCRdb keeps in-frame clones, though not all of them. The sample comprises more than 30,000 clones, 85% to 95% of which are singletons, and about 8% rests with the top ten. The chain combines TRBV7-8 with TRBJ2-7, with 9 bases lining up with TRBD2. The specimen comprised CD8+ T cells from peripheral blood mononuclear cells, sampled in the third trimester of pregnancy. The clonotype was recovered from a female donor with multiple sclerosis, enrolled in a pregnancy study. The CDR3 coding sequence is TGTGCCAGCAGCTTCGGTCAGCGGGGGGACTACGAGCAGTACTTC. Translated: CASSFGQRGDYEQYF.